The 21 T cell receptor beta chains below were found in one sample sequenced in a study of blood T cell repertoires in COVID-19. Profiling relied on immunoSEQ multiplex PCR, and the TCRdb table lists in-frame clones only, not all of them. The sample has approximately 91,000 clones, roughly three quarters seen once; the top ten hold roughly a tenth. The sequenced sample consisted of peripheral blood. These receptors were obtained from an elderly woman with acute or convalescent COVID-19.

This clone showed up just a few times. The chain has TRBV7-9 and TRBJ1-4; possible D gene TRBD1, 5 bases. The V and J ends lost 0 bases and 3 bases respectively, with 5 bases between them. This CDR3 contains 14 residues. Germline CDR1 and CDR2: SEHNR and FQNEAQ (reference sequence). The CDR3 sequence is CASSLAGANEKLFF. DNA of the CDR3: TGTGCCAGCAGCTTAGCAGGGGCTAATGAAAAACTGTTTTTT.

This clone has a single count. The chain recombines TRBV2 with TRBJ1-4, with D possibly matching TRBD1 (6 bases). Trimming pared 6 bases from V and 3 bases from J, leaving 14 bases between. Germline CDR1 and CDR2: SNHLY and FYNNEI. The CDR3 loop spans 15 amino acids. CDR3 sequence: CASSRDTYANEKLFF. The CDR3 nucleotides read TGTGCCAGCAGCCGGGACACCTACGCTAATGAAAAACTGTTTTTT.

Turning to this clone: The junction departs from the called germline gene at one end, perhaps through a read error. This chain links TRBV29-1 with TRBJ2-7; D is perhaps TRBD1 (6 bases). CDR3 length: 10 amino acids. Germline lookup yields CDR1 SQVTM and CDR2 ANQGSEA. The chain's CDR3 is CGVVGGEQYF. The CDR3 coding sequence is TGCGGCGTTGTAGGGGGCGAGCAGTACTTC.

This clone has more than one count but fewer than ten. The CDR3 here is CASSPRTGEGNTIYF. The CDR3 region has the DNA TGTGCCAGCAGCCCGCGGACAGGGGAAGGAAACACCATATATTTT. The chain employs TRBV7-9 and TRBJ1-3, with 9 bases aligning to TRBD1. The CDR3 has 15 amino acids. Germline CDR1 reads SEHNR; CDR2 reads FQNEAQ (reference sequence). V lost 5 bases to trimming and J lost 4 bases; unmatched junction nucleotides: 6.

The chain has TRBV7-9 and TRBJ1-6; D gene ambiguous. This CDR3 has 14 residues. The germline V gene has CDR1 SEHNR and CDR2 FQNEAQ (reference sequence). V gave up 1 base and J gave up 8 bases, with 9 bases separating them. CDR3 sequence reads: CASSLEWAHSPLHF. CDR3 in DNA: TGTGCCAGCAGCTTAGAGTGGGCGCATTCACCCCTCCACTTT.

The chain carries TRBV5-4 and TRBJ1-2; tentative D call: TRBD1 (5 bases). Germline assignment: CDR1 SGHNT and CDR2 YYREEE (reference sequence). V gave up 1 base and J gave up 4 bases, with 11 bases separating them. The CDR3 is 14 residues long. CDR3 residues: CASSLSGGFYGYTF. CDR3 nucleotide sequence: TGTGCCAGCAGCTTGTCCGGGGGGTTCTATGGCTACACCTTC. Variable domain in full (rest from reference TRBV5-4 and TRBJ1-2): ETGVTQSPTHLIKTRGQQVTLRCSSQSGHNTVSWYQQALGQGPQFIFQYYREEENGRGNFPPRFSGLQFPNYSSELNVNALELDDSALYLCASSLSGGFYGYTFGSGTRLTVV.

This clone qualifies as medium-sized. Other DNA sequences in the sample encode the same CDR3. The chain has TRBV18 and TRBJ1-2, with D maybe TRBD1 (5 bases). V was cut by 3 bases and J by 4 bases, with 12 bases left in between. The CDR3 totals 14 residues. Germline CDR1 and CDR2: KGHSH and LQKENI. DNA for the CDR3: TGTGCCAGCTCACCGGGGCAGGGCCTCTATGGCTACACCTTC. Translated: CASSPGQGLYGYTF.

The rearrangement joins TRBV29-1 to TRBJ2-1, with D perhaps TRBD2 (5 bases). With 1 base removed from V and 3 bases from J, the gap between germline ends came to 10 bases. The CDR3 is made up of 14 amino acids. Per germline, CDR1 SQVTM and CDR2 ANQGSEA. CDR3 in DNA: TGCAGCGTTGAAGGTCCCGGGAACTACAATGAGCAGTTCTTC. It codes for CSVEGPGNYNEQFF.

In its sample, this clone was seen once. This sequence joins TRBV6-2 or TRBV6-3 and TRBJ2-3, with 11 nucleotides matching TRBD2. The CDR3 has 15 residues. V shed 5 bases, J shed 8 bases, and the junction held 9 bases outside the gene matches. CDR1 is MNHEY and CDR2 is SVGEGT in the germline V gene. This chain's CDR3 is CASSGSGRASVTQYF. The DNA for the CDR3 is TGTGCCAGCAGTGGTAGCGGGAGGGCATCAGTTACGCAGTATTTT.

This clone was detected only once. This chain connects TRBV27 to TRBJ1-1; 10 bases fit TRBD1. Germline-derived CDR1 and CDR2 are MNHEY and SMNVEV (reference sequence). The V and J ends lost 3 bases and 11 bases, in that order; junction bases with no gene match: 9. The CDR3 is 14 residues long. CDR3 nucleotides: TGTGCCAGCAGTTTTAGTGACAGGGGGCGATGGGCTTTCTTT. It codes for CASSFSDRGRWAFF.

CDR3 protein: CASSPFTYNSPLHF. CDR3 in DNA: TGTGCCAGCAGTCCCTTTACCTATAATTCACCCCTCCACTTT. The chain combines TRBV5-4 with TRBJ1-6; D uncertain. The CDR3 covers 14 residues. Germline-derived CDR1 and CDR2 are SGHNT and YYREEE (reference sequence). The V and J ends lost 5 bases and 2 bases respectively, with 8 bases between them. Complete variable domain (other parts from reference TRBV5-4 and TRBJ1-6): ETGVTQSPTHLIKTRGQQVTLRCSSQSGHNTVSWYQQALGQGPQFIFQYYREEENGRGNFPPRFSGLQFPNYSSELNVNALELDDSALYLCASSPFTYNSPLHFGNGTRLTVT.

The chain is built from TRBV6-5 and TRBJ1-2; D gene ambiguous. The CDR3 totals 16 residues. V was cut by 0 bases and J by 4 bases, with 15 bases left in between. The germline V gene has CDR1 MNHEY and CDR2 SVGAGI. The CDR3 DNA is TGTGCCAGCAGTTACTCCGGTAACCCCGCGGCCTATGGCTACACCTTC. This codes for CASSYSGNPAAYGYTF.

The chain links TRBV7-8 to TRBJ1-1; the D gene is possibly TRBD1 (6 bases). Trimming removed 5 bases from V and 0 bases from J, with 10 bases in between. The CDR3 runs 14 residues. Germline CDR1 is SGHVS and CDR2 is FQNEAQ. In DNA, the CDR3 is TGTGCCAGCAGCAACAGGGTACTGAACACTGAAGCTTTCTTT. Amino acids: CASSNRVLNTEAFF. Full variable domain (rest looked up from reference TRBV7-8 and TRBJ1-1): GAGVSQSPRYKVAKRGQDVALRCDPISGHVSLFWYQQALGQGPEFLTYFQNEAQLDKSGLPSDRFFAERPEGSVSTLKIQRTQQEDSAVYLCASSNRVLNTEAFFGQGTRLTVV.

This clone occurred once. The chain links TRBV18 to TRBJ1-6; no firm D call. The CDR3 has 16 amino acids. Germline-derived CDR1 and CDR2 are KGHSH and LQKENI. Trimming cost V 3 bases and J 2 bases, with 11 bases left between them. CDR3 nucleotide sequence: TGTGCCAGCTCACCCCACGGGATCGCCTATAATTCACCCCTCCACTTT. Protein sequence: CASSPHGIAYNSPLHF.

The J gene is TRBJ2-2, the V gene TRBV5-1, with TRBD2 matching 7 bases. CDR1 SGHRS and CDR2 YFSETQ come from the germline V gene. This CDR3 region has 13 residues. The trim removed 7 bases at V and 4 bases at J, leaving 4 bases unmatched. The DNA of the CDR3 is TGCGCCAGCTCACTAGCGACCACCGGGGAGCTGTTTTTT. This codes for CASSLATTGELFF. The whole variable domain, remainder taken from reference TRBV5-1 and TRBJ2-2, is KAGVTQTPRYLIKTRGQQVTLSCSPISGHRSVSWYQQTPGQGLQFLFEYFSETQRNKGNFPGRFSGRQFSNSRSEMNVSTLELGDSALYLCASSLATTGELFFGEGSRLTVL.

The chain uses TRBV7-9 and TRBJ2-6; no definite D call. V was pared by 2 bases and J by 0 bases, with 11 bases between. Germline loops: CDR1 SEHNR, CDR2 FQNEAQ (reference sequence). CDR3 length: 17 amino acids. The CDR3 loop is CASSLTPSHSGANVLTF. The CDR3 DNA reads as TGTGCCAGCAGCTTAACACCCTCTCACTCTGGGGCCAACGTCCTGACTTTC.

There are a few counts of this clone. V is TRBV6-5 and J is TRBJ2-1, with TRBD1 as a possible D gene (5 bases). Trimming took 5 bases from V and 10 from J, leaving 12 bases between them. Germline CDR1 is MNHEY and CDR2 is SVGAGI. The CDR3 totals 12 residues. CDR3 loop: CASSSRVGEQFF. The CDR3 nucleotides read TGTGCCAGCAGTAGCAGGGTGGGGGAGCAGTTCTTC.

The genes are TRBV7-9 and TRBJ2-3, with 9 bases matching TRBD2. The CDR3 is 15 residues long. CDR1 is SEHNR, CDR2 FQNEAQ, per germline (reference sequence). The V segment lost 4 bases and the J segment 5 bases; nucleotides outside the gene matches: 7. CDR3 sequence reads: CASSYLAGVEDTQYF. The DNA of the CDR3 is TGTGCCAGCAGCTACTTAGCGGGAGTTGAAGATACGCAGTATTTT.

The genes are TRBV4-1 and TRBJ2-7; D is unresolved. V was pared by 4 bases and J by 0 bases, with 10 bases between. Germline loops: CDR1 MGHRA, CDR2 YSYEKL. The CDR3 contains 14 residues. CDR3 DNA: TGCGCCAGCAGCCGAATAGAGCGCTCCTACGAGCAGTACTTC. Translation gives CASSRIERSYEQYF.

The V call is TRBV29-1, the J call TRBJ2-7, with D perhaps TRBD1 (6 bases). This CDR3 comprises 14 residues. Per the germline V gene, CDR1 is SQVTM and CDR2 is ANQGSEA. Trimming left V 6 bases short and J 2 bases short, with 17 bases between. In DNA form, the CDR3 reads TGCAGCGTGGCCCATAGGGACACAACCTACGAGCAGTACTTC. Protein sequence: CSVAHRDTTYEQYF.

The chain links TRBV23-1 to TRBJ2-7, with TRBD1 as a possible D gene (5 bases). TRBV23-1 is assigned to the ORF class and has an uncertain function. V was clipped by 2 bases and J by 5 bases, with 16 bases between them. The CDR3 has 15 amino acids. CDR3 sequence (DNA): TGCGCCAGCAGTCAAAAGAGGACAACGGGCGACGAGCAGTACTTC. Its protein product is CASSQKRTTGDEQYF.